The clone carrying this T cell receptor beta chain was observed a few times. From RNA transcripts, TCR beta CDR3 regions were amplified. A first-round RT-PCR of the TCR CDR3 used the HTBI primer set. TCRdb recomputed calls from the multiplex PCR reads with MiXCR, one row per CDR3 protein. The sample lists more than 300,000 distinct CDR3 sequences; roughly 13% were seen once. The data stem from a study of T cells in Graves' hyperthyroidism and ophthalmopathy. The length of the CDR3 is 15 residues. CDR1 LNHDA and CDR2 SQIVND come from the germline V gene (reference sequence). Trimming removed 4 bases at V and 2 bases at J, with 12 bases between.

This clonotype originated in a woman aged 60-70 years with Graves' hyperthyroidism. Specimen: blood. The chain couples TRBV19 to TRBJ1-5, with D possibly matching TRBD1 (5 bases). DNA for the CDR3: TGTGCCAGTAGTAATTCTGGGGACGGCAATCAGCCCCAGCATTTT. Translation: CASSNSGDGNQPQHF.